This T cell receptor (beta chain) is drawn from a study of T-cell reconstitution after alpha-beta-depleted transplantation in children. TCRbeta library preparation incorporated unique molecular identifiers. TCRdb analysed the PCR reads with MiXCR anew, one entry per CDR3 protein. The table has about 250,000 distinct CDR3 sequences, more than 20% seen once; the top ten hold 4.5% to 5.5%. Germline loops: CDR1 SGHTA, CDR2 FQGNSA. Between the trimmed V and J ends, which lost 1 base and 0 bases, there was a span of 7 bases. This CDR3 comprises 15 residues. Study-level results: Several patients had high TCRbeta diversity at day 60; it came from surviving recipient T cells and thymic progenitors. From newly produced T cells came most of the T-cell counts and diversity one year after transplant.

Remarks on this clonotype: Antigen unknown.

The chain uses TRBV7-2 and TRBJ2-1; D is ambiguous. The sequence was obtained from a female patient aged 2-9 years who had a stem cell transplant for congenital amegakaryocytic thrombocytopenia, so the T cells may come from the graft donor. Material: PBMCs, mostly from graft donor cells, obtained 360 days after TCRalphabeta/CD19-depleted stem cell transplant. CDR3 residues: CASSLGRNSYNEQFF. For the CDR3, the DNA is TGTGCCAGCAGCTTAGGACGTAACTCCTACAATGAGCAGTTCTTC.